This T cell receptor (beta chain) appears in the sequencing data of a study of naive and memory T cell subsets. Study-wide results and caveats: TCR transcript changes with activation or differentiation may affect this RNA method.

Ligated cDNA underwent four rounds of PCR with nested alpha and beta constant region primers and SP2. TCRdb processed the UMI-ligation and nested PCR reads anew with MiXCR; each CDR3 protein has one entry. The data contain about 25,000 distinct CDR3 sequences, 5.2% of them singletons. The library had UMIs added by 3' ligation of an oligonucleotide to TCR cDNA. The V gene lost 4 bases and the J gene lost 10 bases, with 16 bases spanning the gap. The CDR3 runs to 13 residues. CDR1 and CDR2 from the germline V gene are SGHAT and FQNNGV. A note on this clonotype: Its antigen remains unidentified.

This chain connects TRBV11-2 to TRBJ1-1; possibly TRBD1 for D (6 bases). The sequence came from an adult in good health. Material for sequencing was blood. The CDR3, as DNA: TGTGCCAGCAGCTACGGGGGGGCGCAGGTAGCTTTCTTT. As protein: CASSYGGAQVAFF.